The clone carrying this TCR beta chain was seen many times. What it binds is not known. Then a second PCR, running roughly 7 to 11 cycles, was carried out with a sample-barcoded 5' primer and a J-beta primer mix. A single record per CDR3 protein comes from TCRdb applying MiXCR to the 5' RACE reads. The sample consists of about 1.6 million distinct CDR3 sequences, about 32% of them appearing once. This CDR3 has 15 amino acids. Looked up from germline, CDR1 is SGHRS and CDR2 is YFSETQ. V lost 0 bases, J lost 3 bases, and 5 bases stayed unmatched. The data were obtained in a study of blood T cells in healthy people across ages. There were healthy Caucasian individuals from Russia, aged roughly 6 to 95, serving as donors. Study-level points and caveats: TCR beta diversity per million T cells fell roughly linearly with age.

This TCR came from a woman aged 25 to 45 in good health. This sequence joins TRBV5-1 and TRBJ2-7; 8 positions match TRBD1. Sequenced: blood. The CDR3 nucleotides are TGCGCCAGCAGCTTGGCAGGGGGCGGAGGCTACGAGCAGTACTTC. It encodes CASSLAGGGGYEQYF.